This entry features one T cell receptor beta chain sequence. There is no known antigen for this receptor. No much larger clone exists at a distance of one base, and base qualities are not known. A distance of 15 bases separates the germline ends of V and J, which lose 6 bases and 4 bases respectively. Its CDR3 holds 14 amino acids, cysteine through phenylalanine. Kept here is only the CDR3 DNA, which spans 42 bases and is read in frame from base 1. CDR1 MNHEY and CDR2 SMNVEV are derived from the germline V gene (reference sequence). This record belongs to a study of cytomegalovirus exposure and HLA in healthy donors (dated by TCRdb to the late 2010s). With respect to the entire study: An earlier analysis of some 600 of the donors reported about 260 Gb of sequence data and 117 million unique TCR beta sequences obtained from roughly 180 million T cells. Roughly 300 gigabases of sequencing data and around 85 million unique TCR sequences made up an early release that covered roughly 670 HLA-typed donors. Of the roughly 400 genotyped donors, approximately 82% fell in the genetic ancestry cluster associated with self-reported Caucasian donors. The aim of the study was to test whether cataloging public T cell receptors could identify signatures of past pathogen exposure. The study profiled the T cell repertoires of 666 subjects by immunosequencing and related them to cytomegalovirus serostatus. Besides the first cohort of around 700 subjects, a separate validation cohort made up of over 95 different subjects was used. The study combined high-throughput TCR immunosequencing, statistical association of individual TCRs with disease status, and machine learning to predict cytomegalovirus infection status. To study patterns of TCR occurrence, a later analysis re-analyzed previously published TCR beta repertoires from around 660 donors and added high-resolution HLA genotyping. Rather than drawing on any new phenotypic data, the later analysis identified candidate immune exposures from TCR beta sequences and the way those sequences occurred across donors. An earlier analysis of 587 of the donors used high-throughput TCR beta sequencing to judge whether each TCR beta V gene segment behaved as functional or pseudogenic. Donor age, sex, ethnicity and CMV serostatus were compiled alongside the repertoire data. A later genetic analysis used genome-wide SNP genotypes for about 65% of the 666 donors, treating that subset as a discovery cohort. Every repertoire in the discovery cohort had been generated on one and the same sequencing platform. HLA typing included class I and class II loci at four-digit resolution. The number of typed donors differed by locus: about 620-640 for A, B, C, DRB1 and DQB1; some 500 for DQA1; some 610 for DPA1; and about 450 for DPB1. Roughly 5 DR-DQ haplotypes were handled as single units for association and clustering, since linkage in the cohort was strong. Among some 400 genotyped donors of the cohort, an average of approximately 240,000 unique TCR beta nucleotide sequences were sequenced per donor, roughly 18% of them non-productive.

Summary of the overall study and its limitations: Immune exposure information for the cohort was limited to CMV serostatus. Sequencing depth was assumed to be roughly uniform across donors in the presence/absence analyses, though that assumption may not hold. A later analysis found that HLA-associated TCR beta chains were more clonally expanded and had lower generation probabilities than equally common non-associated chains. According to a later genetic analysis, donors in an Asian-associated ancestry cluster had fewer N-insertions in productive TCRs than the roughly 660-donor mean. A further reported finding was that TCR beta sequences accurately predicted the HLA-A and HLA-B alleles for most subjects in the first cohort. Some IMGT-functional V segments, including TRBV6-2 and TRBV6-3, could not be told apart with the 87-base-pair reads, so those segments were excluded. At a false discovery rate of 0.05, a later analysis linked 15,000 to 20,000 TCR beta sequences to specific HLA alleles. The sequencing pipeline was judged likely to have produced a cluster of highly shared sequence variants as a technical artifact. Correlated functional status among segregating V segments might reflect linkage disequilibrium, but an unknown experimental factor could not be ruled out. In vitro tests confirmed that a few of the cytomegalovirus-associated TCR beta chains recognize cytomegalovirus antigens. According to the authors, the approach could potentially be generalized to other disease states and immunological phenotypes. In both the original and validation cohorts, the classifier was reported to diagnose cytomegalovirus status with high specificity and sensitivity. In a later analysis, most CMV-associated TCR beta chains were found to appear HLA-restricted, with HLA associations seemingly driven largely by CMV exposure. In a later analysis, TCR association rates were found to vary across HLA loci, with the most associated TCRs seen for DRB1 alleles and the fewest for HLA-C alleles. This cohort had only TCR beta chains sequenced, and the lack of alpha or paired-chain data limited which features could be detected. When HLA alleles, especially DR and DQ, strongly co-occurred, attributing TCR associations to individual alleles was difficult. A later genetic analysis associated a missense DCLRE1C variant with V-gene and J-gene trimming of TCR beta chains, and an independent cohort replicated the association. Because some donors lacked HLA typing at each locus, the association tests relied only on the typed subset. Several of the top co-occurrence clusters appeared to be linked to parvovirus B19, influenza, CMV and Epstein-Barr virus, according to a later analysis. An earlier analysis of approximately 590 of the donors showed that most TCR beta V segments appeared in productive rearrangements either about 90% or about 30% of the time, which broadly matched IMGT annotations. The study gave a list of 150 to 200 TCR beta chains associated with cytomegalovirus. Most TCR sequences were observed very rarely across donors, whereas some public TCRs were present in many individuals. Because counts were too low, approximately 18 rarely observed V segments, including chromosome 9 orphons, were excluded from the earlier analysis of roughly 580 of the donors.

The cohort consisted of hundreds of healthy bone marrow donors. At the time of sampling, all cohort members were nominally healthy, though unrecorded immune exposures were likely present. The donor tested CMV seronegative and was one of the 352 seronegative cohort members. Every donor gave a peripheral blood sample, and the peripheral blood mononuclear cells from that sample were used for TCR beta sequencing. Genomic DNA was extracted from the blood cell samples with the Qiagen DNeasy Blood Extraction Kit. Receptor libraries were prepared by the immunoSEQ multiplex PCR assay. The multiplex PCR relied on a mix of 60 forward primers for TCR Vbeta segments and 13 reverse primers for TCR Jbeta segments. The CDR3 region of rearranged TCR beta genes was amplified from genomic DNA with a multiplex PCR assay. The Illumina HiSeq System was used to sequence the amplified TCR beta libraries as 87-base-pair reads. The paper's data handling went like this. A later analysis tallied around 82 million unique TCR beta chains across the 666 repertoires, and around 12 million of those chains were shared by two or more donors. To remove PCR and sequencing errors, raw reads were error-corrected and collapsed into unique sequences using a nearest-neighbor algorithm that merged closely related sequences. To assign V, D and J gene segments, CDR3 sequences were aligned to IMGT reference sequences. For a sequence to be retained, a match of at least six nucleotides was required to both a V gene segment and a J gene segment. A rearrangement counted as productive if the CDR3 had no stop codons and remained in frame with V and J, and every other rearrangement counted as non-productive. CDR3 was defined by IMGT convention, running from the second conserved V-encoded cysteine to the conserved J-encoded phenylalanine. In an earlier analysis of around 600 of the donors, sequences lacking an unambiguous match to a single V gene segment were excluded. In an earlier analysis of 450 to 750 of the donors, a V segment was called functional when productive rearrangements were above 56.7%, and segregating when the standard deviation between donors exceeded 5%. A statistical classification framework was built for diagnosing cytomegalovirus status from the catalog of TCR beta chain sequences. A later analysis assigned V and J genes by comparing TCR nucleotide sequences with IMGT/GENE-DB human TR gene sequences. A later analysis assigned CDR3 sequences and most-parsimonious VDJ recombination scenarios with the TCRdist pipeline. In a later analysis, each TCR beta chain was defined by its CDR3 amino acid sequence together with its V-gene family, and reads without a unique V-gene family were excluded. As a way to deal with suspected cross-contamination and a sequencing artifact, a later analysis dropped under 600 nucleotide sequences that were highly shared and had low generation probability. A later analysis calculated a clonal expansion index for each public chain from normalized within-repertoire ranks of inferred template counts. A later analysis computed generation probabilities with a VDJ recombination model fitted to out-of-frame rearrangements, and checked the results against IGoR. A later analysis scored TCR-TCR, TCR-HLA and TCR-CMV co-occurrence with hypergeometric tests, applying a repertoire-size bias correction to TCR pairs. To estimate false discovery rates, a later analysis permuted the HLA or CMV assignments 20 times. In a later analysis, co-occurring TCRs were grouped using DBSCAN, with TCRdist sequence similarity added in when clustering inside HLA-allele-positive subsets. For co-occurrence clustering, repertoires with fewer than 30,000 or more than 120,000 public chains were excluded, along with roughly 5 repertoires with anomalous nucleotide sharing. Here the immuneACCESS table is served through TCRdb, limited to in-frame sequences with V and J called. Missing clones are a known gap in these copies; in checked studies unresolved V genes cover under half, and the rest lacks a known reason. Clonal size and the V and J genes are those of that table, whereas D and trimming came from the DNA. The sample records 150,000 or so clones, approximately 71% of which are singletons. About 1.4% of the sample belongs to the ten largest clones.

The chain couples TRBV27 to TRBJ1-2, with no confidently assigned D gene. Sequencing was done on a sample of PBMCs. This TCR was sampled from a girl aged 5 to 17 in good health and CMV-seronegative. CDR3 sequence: CASSPRLSLYGYTF. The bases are TGTGCCAGCAGCCCTAGGTTGTCCCTCTATGGCTACACCTTC.